The 8 T cell receptor beta chains given below trace back to one sample, sequenced in a study of CD8+CD57+ T cells in acquired aplastic anemia. Using genomic DNA as the template, TCR beta VDJ and CDR3 profiling was carried out. TCRdb independently ran MiXCR on the reads; one entry per CDR3 protein. Here the sample spans fewer than 70,000 distinct CDR3 sequences, around 50% being singletons. The sequencing input was sorted CD4+, CD8+, or CD8+CD57+ T cells (not recorded which) from PBMCs. The source is a human donor in good health, serving as a control.

Concerning this clonotype: The CDR3 carries no conserved terminal phenylalanine or tryptophan, so it likely arises from a read error. J is TRBJ2-7 and V is TRBV2, with TRBD2 matching 10 bases. The length of the CDR3 is 14 residues. The V segment lost 5 bases and the J segment 4 bases; nucleotides outside the gene matches: 5. The germline gives CDR1 SNHLY, CDR2 FYNNEI. Here the CDR3 DNA reads TGTGCCAGCAGTCCCGGGACTAGCGATTACGAGCAGTACCTC. Protein sequence: CASSPGTSDYEQYL.

CDR3 in DNA: TGCAGCGCAGACAGGGGAGGGACTGAAGCTTTCTTT. It translates to CSADRGGTEAFF. The chain has TRBV29-1 and TRBJ1-1, with 8 bases fitting TRBD1. CDR1 and CDR2 (germline): SQVTM, ANQGSEA. Germline trimming cut 7 bases from V and 5 bases from J; bases unmatched to any gene: 6. The CDR3 sequence is 12 residues long. The whole variable domain, remainder taken from reference TRBV29-1 and TRBJ1-1, is SAVISQKPSRDICQRGTSLTIQCQVDSQVTMMFWYRQQPGQSLTLIATANQGSEATYESGFVIDKFPISRPNLTFSTLTVSNMSPEDSSIYLCSADRGGTEAFFGQGTRLTVV.

V usage is TRBV7-4 and J usage is TRBJ1-2, with a weak D call TRBD1 (5 bases). The germline gives CDR1 SGHVT, CDR2 SQSDAQ. V dropped 5 bases and J dropped 6 bases, with 10 bases sitting between them. The CDR3 has 12 amino acids. The CDR3 nucleotides are TGTGCCAGCAGCCAACTCAGGGATGGCTACACCTTC. It yields the protein CASSQLRDGYTF.

CDR3 DNA sequence: TGCAGCGCCAGGAGGGCGGCTCAGCCCCAGCATTTT. It translates to CSARRAAQPQHF. The V and J genes are TRBV20-1 and TRBJ1-5; D is unresolved. The CDR3 covers 12 residues. CDR1 DFQATT and CDR2 SNEGSKA come from the germline V gene (reference sequence).

The chain uses TRBV2 and TRBJ2-7, with D perhaps TRBD1 (5 bases). V was pared by 2 bases and J by 3 bases, with 8 bases between. The CDR3 is 13 amino acids. Germline CDR1 reads SNHLY; CDR2 reads FYNNEI. The DNA of the CDR3 is TGTGCCAGCAGTGAACAGGACATCTACGAGCAGTACTTC. Translation gives CASSEQDIYEQYF.

J is TRBJ1-5 and V is TRBV5-4; D gene uncertain. The V end lost 4 bases, the J end lost 2 bases, and 10 bases lay between the germline ends. The CDR3 loop spans 14 amino acids. Germline CDR1 is SGHNT and CDR2 is YYREEE (reference sequence). In nucleotides, the CDR3 is TGTGCCAGCAGCGTTAGGGAGGGCAATCAGCCCCAGCATTTT. Its translation: CASSVREGNQPQHF.

The sample holds many counts of this clonotype. The chain employs TRBV27 and TRBJ1-2; D gene uncertain. The length of the CDR3 is 15 residues. The V gene's germline CDR1 is MNHEY and CDR2 SMNVEV (reference sequence). The V end lost 3 bases, the J end lost 0 bases, and 11 bases lay between the germline ends. CDR3 sequence reads: CASSLRSRANYGYTF. In DNA form, the CDR3 reads TGTGCCAGCAGTTTGCGCTCCAGAGCTAACTATGGCTACACCTTC.

J is TRBJ2-5 and V is TRBV7-9, with D unresolved. V was trimmed by 0 bases and J by 5 bases, leaving 13 bases between them. Germline V CDR1 and CDR2: SEHNR, FQNEAQ (reference sequence). The CDR3 has 15 residues. CDR3 residues: CASSLANPLRETQYF. CDR3 sequence (DNA): TGTGCCAGCAGCTTAGCCAACCCCTTGAGGGAGACCCAGTACTTC.